This TCR beta chain was sequenced during a study of T cell responses to AZD1222 COVID-19 vaccine. This clone was counted once. Its target is not known. Overall study results and limits: Just a handful of AZD1222 recipients tested seropositive at baseline. Of spike-specific TCRs, nearly half reportedly target regions left unmutated in variants. Compared with day 0, the breadth and depth of the Spike-specific TCR repertoire rose significantly after two doses of AZD1222.

Libraries were prepared by immunoSEQ multiplex PCR; TCRdb keeps only in-frame clonotypes and omits some of them. The profile shows approximately 42,000 clones, about nine tenths of them singletons. V lost 2 bases and J 4 bases, leaving 8 bases between the germline ends. The length of the CDR3 is 13 residues. Germline V gene lookup returns CDR1 SGHDN and CDR2 FVKESK. This specimen consisted of peripheral blood, obtained 28 days after the second AZD1222 dose. The gene calls are TRBV14 and TRBJ1-2; no firm D call. The TCR was taken from an adult who received the AZD1222 COVID-19 vaccine. The CDR3, as DNA: TGTGCCAGCAGCCAACTCGAAGTCTATGGCTACACCTTC. Translation: CASSQLEVYGYTF.